The following is a T cell receptor (beta chain) sequence with its context. Its cognate antigen is unknown. A read error is likely, as this CDR3 ends without the conserved phenylalanine or tryptophan. The DNA is omitted, as the CDR3 cannot be located on it reliably, and the CDR3 follows TCRdb's listing. This sample was taken from a study of T cells in localized non-small cell lung cancer. Points from the study as a whole: Higher blood T cell density went with longer overall survival. Turning up in adjacent lung were a median around 50 of the top 100 tumor clones. It remains possible that heterogeneity exists, since only one tumor region was sequenced. It was uninvolved adjacent lung that showed the highest T cell clonality, exceeding tumor.

Germline CDR1 and CDR2: LGHNT and FRNRAP. The CDR3 region is 8 residues in length, termini included. Some clones are missing from TCRdb's copy, which holds only in-frame ones; the method was immunoSEQ multiplex PCR. This sample has some 52,000 clones, with roughly 90% found just once. Sequencing was performed on peripheral blood, taken before any cancer treatment. The V gene is TRBV12-5, the J gene TRBJ2-7; whether TRBD2, the table's D call, matches the DNA was not checked. The receptor was derived from a male donor aged 60 or over with stage III squamous cell lung carcinoma. This chain's CDR3 is CASGLVRG.